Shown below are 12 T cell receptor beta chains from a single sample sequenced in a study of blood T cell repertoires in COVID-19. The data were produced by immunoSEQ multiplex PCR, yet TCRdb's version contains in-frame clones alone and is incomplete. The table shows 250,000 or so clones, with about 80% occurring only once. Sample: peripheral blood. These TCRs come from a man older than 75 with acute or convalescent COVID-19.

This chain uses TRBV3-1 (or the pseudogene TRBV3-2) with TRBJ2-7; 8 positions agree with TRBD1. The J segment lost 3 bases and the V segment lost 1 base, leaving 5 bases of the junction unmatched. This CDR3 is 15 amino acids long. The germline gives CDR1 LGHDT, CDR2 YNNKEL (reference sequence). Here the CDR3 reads CASSQVSGTGYEQYF. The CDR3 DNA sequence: TGTGCCAGCAGCCAAGTGTCCGGGACAGGCTACGAGCAGTACTTC.

As DNA, the CDR3 is TGTGCCAGCAGCTTGCGGCAGGGGGCTAGAGAGACCCAGTACTTC. This translates into CASSLRQGARETQYF. V is TRBV5-4 and J is TRBJ2-5, with 8 bases aligning to TRBD1. CDR1 SGHNT and CDR2 YYREEE come from the germline V gene (reference sequence). The J segment lost 4 bases and the V segment lost 1 base, leaving 6 bases of the junction unmatched. The CDR3 runs 15 residues. Filled out from reference TRBV5-4 and TRBJ2-5, the complete variable domain reads ETGVTQSPTHLIKTRGQQVTLRCSSQSGHNTVSWYQQALGQGPQFIFQYYREEENGRGNFPPRFSGLQFPNYSSELNVNALELDDSALYLCASSLRQGARETQYFGPGTRLLVL.

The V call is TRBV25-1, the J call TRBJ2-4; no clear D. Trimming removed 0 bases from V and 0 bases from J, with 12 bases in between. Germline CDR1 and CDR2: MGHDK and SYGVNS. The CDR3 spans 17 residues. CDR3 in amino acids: CASSEYIRAEAKNIQYF. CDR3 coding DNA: TGTGCCAGCAGTGAATATATTCGTGCAGAAGCCAAAAACATTCAGTACTTC.

The CDR3 coding sequence is TGTGCCAGCAGCTTAGTCAGGGGTTATTCACCCCTCCACTTT. Translated: CASSLVRGYSPLHF. The chain uses TRBV11-2 and TRBJ1-6; TRBD1 is a possible D gene (6 bases). The CDR3 length is 14 residues. Trimming stripped 1 base from V and 8 bases from J, with 9 bases between. Germline CDR1 SGHAT, CDR2 FQNNGV. Full variable domain (missing parts from reference TRBV11-2 and TRBJ1-6): EAGVAQSPRYKIIEKRQSVAFWCNPISGHATLYWYQQILGQGPKLLIQFQNNGVVDDSQLPKDRFSAERLKGVDSTLKIQPAKLEDSAVYLCASSLVRGYSPLHFGNGTRLTVT.

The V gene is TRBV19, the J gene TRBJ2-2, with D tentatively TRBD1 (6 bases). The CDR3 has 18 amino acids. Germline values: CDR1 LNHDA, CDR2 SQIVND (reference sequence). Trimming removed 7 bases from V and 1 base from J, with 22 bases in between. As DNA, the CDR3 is TGTGCCAGTAAAAACTCCGGGACCAGGGGTCGGAACACCGGGGAGCTGTTTTTT. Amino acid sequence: CASKNSGTRGRNTGELFF.

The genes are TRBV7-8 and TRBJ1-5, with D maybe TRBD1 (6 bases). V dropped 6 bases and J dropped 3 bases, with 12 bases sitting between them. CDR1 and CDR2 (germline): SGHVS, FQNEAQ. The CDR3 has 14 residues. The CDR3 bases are TGTGCCAGCAGTTCAGGGGCGACCAATCAGCCCCAGCATTTT. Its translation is CASSSGATNQPQHF.

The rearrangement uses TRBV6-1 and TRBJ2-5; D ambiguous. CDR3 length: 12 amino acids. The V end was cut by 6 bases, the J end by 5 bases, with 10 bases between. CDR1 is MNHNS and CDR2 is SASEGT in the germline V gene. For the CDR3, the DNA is TGTGCCAGCAGACCCAGTGGCGAGACCCAGTACTTC. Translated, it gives CASRPSGETQYF.

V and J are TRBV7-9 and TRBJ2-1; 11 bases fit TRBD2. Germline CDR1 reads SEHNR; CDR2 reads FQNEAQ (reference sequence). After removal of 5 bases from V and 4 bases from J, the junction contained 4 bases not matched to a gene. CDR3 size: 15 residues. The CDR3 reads CASSHTSGRYNEQFF. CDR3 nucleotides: TGTGCCAGCAGCCATACTAGCGGGAGATACAATGAGCAGTTCTTC.

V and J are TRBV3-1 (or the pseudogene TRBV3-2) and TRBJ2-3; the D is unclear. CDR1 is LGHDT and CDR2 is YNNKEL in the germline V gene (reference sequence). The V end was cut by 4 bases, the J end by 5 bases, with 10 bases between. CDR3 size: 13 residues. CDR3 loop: CASSPRVGDTQYF. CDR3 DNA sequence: TGTGCCAGCAGCCCTCGGGTGGGAGATACGCAGTATTTT.

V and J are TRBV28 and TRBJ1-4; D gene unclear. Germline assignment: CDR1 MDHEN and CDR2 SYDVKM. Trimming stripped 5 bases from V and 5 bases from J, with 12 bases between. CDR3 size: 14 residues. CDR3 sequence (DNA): TGTGCCAGCAGTCCGGGCGGGGAGAATGAAAAACTGTTTTTT. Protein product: CASSPGGENEKLFF.

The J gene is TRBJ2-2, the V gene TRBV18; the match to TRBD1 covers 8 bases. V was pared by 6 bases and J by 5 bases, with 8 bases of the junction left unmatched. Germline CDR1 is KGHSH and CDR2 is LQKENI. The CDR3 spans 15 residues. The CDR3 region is CASSRDRGGTGELFF. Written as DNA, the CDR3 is TGTGCCAGCTCGCGAGACAGGGGAGGAACCGGGGAGCTGTTTTTT.

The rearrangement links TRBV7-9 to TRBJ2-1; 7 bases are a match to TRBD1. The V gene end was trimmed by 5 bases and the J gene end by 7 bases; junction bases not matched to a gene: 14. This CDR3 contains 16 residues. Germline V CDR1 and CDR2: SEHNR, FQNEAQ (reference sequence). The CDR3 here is CASSLLPRQGNNEQFF. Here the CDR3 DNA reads TGTGCCAGCAGCCTTCTGCCTCGACAGGGTAATAATGAGCAGTTCTTC.